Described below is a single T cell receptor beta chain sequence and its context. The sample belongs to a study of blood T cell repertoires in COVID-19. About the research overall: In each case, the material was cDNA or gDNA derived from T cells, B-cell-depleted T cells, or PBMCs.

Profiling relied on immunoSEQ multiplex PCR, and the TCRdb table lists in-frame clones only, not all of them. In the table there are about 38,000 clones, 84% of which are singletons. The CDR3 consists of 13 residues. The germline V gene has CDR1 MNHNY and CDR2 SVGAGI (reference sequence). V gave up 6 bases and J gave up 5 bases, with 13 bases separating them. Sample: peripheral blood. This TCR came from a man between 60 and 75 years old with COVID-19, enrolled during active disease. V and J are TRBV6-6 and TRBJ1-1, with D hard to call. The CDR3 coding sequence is TGTGCCAGCAGCCCCACGGGAGGGACTGAAGCTTTCTTT. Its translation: CASSPTGGTEAFF.